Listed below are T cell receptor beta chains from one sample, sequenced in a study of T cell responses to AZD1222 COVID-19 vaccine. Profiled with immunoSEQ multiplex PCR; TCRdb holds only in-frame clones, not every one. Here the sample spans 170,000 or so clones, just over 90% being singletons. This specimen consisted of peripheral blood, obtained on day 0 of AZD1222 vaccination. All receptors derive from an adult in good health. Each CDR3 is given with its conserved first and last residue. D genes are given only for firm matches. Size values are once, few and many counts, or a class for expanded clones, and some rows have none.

CDR3 protein: CASSQADTDTQYF; CDR3 DNA: TGTGCCAGCAGCCAAGCGGACACAGATACGCAGTATTTT; J gene: TRBJ2-3; V gene: TRBV3-1/TRBV3-2; D gene: .; clone size: .; CDR3 length: 13
CDR3 protein: CASSLAPGTEAFF; CDR3 DNA: TGTGCCAGCAGTTTAGCCCCAGGCACTGAAGCTTTCTTT; J gene: TRBJ1-1; V gene: TRBV12-3/TRBV12-4; D gene: .; clone size: .; CDR3 length: 13
CDR3 protein: CASLFGPPYGYTF; CDR3 DNA: TGTGCCAGCCTATTCGGGCCCCCCTATGGCTACACCTTC; J gene: TRBJ1-2; V gene: TRBV28; D gene: .; clone size: .; CDR3 length: 13
CDR3 protein: CASGQGVGHEKLFF; CDR3 DNA: TGTGCCTCGGGACAGGGGGTGGGTCATGAAAAACTGTTTTTT; J gene: TRBJ1-4; V gene: TRBV10-3; D gene: TRBD1; clone size: .; CDR3 length: 14
CDR3 protein: CASSSIAGTSGGTTSTDTQYF; CDR3 DNA: TGCGCCAGCAGCTCAATCGCCGGGACTAGCGGGGGGACTACTAGCACAGATACGCAGTATTTT; J gene: TRBJ2-3; V gene: TRBV5-1; D gene: TRBD2; clone size: .; CDR3 length: 21
CDR3 protein: CASSLSGGVNTQYF; CDR3 DNA: TGCGCCAGCAGCTTAAGCGGGGGGGTGAATACGCAGTATTTT; J gene: TRBJ2-3; V gene: TRBV5-1; D gene: TRBD2; clone size: .; CDR3 length: 14
CDR3 protein: CASSQDGVERRLRGYTF; CDR3 DNA: TGCGCCAGCAGCCAAGATGGCGTCGAAAGGAGGTTACGGGGCTACACCTTC; J gene: TRBJ1-2; V gene: TRBV4-1; D gene: .; clone size: .; CDR3 length: 17
CDR3 protein: CASSHGVGNTEAFF; CDR3 DNA: TGCGCCAGCAGCCATGGGGTAGGGAACACTGAAGCTTTCTTT; J gene: TRBJ1-1; V gene: TRBV4-3; D gene: .; clone size: .; CDR3 length: 14
CDR3 protein: CASSQDPSGGGYYGYTF; CDR3 DNA: TGCGCCAGCAGCCAAGATCCTTCCGGGGGAGGATACTATGGCTACACCTTC; J gene: TRBJ1-2; V gene: TRBV4-1; D gene: .; clone size: .; CDR3 length: 17
CDR3 protein: CASSHKRRLATGELFF; CDR3 DNA: TGTGCCAGCAGCCATAAGCGACGGCTTGCTACCGGGGAGCTGTTTTTT; J gene: TRBJ2-2; V gene: TRBV3-1/TRBV3-2; D gene: .; clone size: .; CDR3 length: 16
CDR3 protein: CASTGGAMDTEAFF; CDR3 DNA: TGTGCCAGCACAGGGGGCGCGATGGACACTGAAGCTTTCTTT; J gene: TRBJ1-1; V gene: TRBV28; D gene: TRBD1; clone size: .; CDR3 length: 14
CDR3 protein: CASSQQFYWGGAFF; CDR3 DNA: TGCGCCAGCAGCCAACAATTTTATTGGGGGGGGGCTTTCTTT; J gene: TRBJ1-1; V gene: TRBV4-1; D gene: .; clone size: .; CDR3 length: 14
CDR3 protein: CASSQPGGGQGYGYTF; CDR3 DNA: TGTGCCAGCAGCCAACCTGGAGGGGGGCAGGGCTATGGCTACACCTTC; J gene: TRBJ1-2; V gene: TRBV7-9; D gene: .; clone size: .; CDR3 length: 16
CDR3 protein: CASSQEAGGPSDTQYF; CDR3 DNA: TGTGCCAGCAGCCAGGAAGCGGGGGGGCCCTCAGATACGCAGTATTTT; J gene: TRBJ2-3; V gene: TRBV2; D gene: TRBD2; clone size: once; CDR3 length: 16
CDR3 protein: CASSIDWTGELFF; CDR3 DNA: TGTGCCAGCAGTATTGACTGGACCGGGGAGCTGTTTTTT; J gene: TRBJ2-2; V gene: TRBV6-4; D gene: .; clone size: .; CDR3 length: 13
CDR3 protein: CAWSVWEDSPLHF; CDR3 DNA: TGTGCCTGGAGTGTTTGGGAGGATTCACCCCTCCACTTT; J gene: TRBJ1-6; V gene: TRBV30; D gene: .; clone size: few; CDR3 length: 13
CDR3 protein: CASRGSDGANVLTF; CDR3 DNA: TGTGCCAGTAGAGGGTCTGATGGGGCCAACGTCCTGACTTTC; J gene: TRBJ2-6; V gene: TRBV19; D gene: .; clone size: .; CDR3 length: 14
CDR3 protein: CASSEAPRPGLTQYF; CDR3 DNA: TGTGCCAGCAGTGAAGCCCCGAGGCCCGGCCTGACGCAGTATTTT; J gene: TRBJ2-3; V gene: TRBV6-1; D gene: .; clone size: once; CDR3 length: 15
CDR3 protein: CASRGTTLSYEQYF; CDR3 DNA: TGTGCCAGTCGCGGGACAACCCTCTCCTACGAGCAGTACTTC; J gene: TRBJ2-7; V gene: TRBV25-1; D gene: .; clone size: .; CDR3 length: 14
CDR3 protein: CASSLRTGSAEAFF; CDR3 DNA: TGTGCCAGCAGCCTCCGGACAGGGAGCGCTGAAGCTTTCTTT; J gene: TRBJ1-1; V gene: TRBV7-9; D gene: TRBD1; clone size: .; CDR3 length: 14
CDR3 protein: CASRDREGYNSPLHF; CDR3 DNA: TGTGCCAGCAGAGACAGGGAGGGGTATAATTCACCCCTCCACTTT; J gene: TRBJ1-6; V gene: TRBV6-6; D gene: TRBD1; clone size: .; CDR3 length: 15
CDR3 protein: CASSQLFPYNEQFF; CDR3 DNA: TGTGCCAGCAGCCAACTTTTTCCCTACAATGAGCAGTTCTTC; J gene: TRBJ2-1; V gene: TRBV4-2; D gene: .; clone size: .; CDR3 length: 14
CDR3 protein: CASSARGFATEAFF; CDR3 DNA: TGTGCCAGCAGTGCGCGGGGCTTCGCCACTGAAGCTTTCTTT; J gene: TRBJ1-1; V gene: TRBV2; D gene: .; clone size: .; CDR3 length: 14
CDR3 protein: CASSLRPATSPLHF; CDR3 DNA: TGTGCCAGCAGTTTGCGCCCCGCTACTTCACCCCTCCACTTT; J gene: TRBJ1-6; V gene: TRBV28; D gene: .; clone size: .; CDR3 length: 14
CDR3 protein: CASRMDLRRGTEAFF; CDR3 DNA: TGTGCCAGTAGAATGGACCTGAGGCGAGGAACTGAAGCTTTCTTT; J gene: TRBJ1-1; V gene: TRBV19; D gene: .; clone size: .; CDR3 length: 15
CDR3 protein: CASSSGQENNEQFF; CDR3 DNA: TGTGCCAGCAGCTCGGGACAGGAAAACAATGAGCAGTTCTTC; J gene: TRBJ2-1; V gene: TRBV7-3; D gene: TRBD1; clone size: .; CDR3 length: 14
CDR3 protein: CATGYQETQYF; CDR3 DNA: TGTGCCACCGGTTACCAAGAGACCCAGTACTTC; J gene: TRBJ2-5; V gene: TRBV24-1; D gene: .; clone size: .; CDR3 length: 11
CDR3 protein: CATSDLGGQGYYGYTF; CDR3 DNA: TGTGCCACCAGTGATTTGGGGGGACAGGGGTACTATGGCTACACCTTC; J gene: TRBJ1-2; V gene: TRBV24-1; D gene: TRBD1; clone size: .; CDR3 length: 16
CDR3 protein: CASSPRGLPTDTQYF; CDR3 DNA: TGTGCCAGCAGTCCCCGCGGCCTCCCCACAGATACGCAGTATTTT; J gene: TRBJ2-3; V gene: TRBV27; D gene: .; clone size: .; CDR3 length: 15
CDR3 protein: CASSPRVGSLSFSNQPQHF; CDR3 DNA: TGTGCCAGCAGCCCCCGAGTGGGGTCCCTTTCTTTTAGCAATCAGCCCCAGCATTTT; J gene: TRBJ1-5; V gene: TRBV9; D gene: .; clone size: .; CDR3 length: 19
CDR3 protein: CASTDRIATNYGYTF; CDR3 DNA: TGTGCCAGTACAGACAGGATAGCGACTAACTATGGCTACACCTTC; J gene: TRBJ1-2; V gene: TRBV19; D gene: .; clone size: .; CDR3 length: 15
CDR3 protein: CASSSRPKANEQYF; CDR3 DNA: TGTGCCAGCAGTTCACGGCCTAAAGCCAACGAGCAGTACTTC; J gene: TRBJ2-7; V gene: TRBV28; D gene: .; clone size: .; CDR3 length: 14
CDR3 protein: CASSLARSGYGYTF; CDR3 DNA: TGCGCCAGCAGCTTGGCCAGGTCGGGCTATGGCTACACCTTC; J gene: TRBJ1-2; V gene: TRBV5-1; D gene: .; clone size: .; CDR3 length: 14
CDR3 protein: CSARGGASNQPQHF; CDR3 DNA: TGCAGTGCTCGTGGGGGGGCCTCCAATCAGCCCCAGCATTTT; J gene: TRBJ1-5; V gene: TRBV20-1; D gene: .; clone size: .; CDR3 length: 14
CDR3 protein: CASSLWAGGLTGELFF; CDR3 DNA: TGTGCCAGCAGTTTATGGGCGGGGGGTCTCACCGGGGAGCTGTTTTTT; J gene: TRBJ2-2; V gene: TRBV27; D gene: TRBD2; clone size: .; CDR3 length: 16
CDR3 protein: CATSDFQEGYTF; CDR3 DNA: TGTGCCACCAGTGATTTTCAGGAGGGCTACACCTTC; J gene: TRBJ1-2; V gene: TRBV24-1; D gene: .; clone size: .; CDR3 length: 12
CDR3 protein: CASSFSGGGYTF; CDR3 DNA: TGTGCCAGCAGCTTTTCAGGGGGCGGCTACACCTTC; J gene: TRBJ1-2; V gene: TRBV7-8; D gene: TRBD1; clone size: few; CDR3 length: 12
CDR3 protein: CASSSEARYEQYF; CDR3 DNA: TGTGCCAGCAGTTCGGAAGCACGCTACGAGCAGTACTTC; J gene: TRBJ2-7; V gene: TRBV12-3/TRBV12-4; D gene: .; clone size: .; CDR3 length: 13
CDR3 protein: CASIGNSGNTIYF; CDR3 DNA: TGTGCCAGCATAGGGAACTCTGGAAACACCATATATTTT; J gene: TRBJ1-3; V gene: TRBV6-5; D gene: .; clone size: .; CDR3 length: 13
CDR3 protein: CASSPSSGNTIYF; CDR3 DNA: TGTGCCAGCAGTCCTTCCTCTGGAAACACCATATATTTT; J gene: TRBJ1-3; V gene: TRBV6-5; D gene: .; clone size: .; CDR3 length: 13
CDR3 protein: CASSPFEGNQPQHF; CDR3 DNA: TGTGCCAGCTCACCGTTCGAGGGCAATCAGCCCCAGCATTTT; J gene: TRBJ1-5; V gene: TRBV18; D gene: .; clone size: .; CDR3 length: 14
CDR3 protein: CASSLHPRQGYGYTF; CDR3 DNA: TGTGCCAGCAGCCTCCATCCAAGACAGGGCTATGGCTACACCTTC; J gene: TRBJ1-2; V gene: TRBV7-8; D gene: TRBD1; clone size: .; CDR3 length: 15
CDR3 protein: CASSIAGFSPLHF; CDR3 DNA: TGTGCCAGTAGTATAGCCGGGTTTTCACCCCTCCACTTT; J gene: TRBJ1-6; V gene: TRBV19; D gene: .; clone size: .; CDR3 length: 13
CDR3 protein: CASSLPGQGYEKLFF; CDR3 DNA: TGTGCCAGCAGCCTACCGGGACAGGGGTACGAAAAACTGTTTTTT; J gene: TRBJ1-4; V gene: TRBV5-4; D gene: TRBD1; clone size: .; CDR3 length: 15
CDR3 protein: CAWSSWAGGTGANVLTF; CDR3 DNA: TGTGCCTGGAGTTCTTGGGCAGGGGGCACTGGGGCCAACGTCCTGACTTTC; J gene: TRBJ2-6; V gene: TRBV30; D gene: TRBD1; clone size: .; CDR3 length: 17
CDR3 protein: CASSQAALGNQPQHF; CDR3 DNA: TGCGCCAGCAGCCAAGCCGCCCTGGGGAATCAGCCCCAGCATTTT; J gene: TRBJ1-5; V gene: TRBV4-1; D gene: .; clone size: .; CDR3 length: 15